Listed here is a single T cell receptor (beta chain). Its recognized antigen is unknown. Base qualities are missing; no much larger clone stands one base away. The CDR3 covers 16 residues, taking in both the cysteine and the phenylalanine. Only the CDR3 DNA stays, 48 bases, in frame from base 1. Taken from the germline V gene (reference sequence), the CDR1 and CDR2 loops are SEHNR and FQNEAQ. V loses 6 bases of germline sequence and J loses 2 bases, and the interval between the two ends is 20 bases. CD8 naive samples were CD45RO-negative cells positively selected for CCR7, giving a CD45RA+CCR7+ population that excluded TemRA cells. The donors were healthy, HIV-negative adults with no recently reported acute infections or vaccinations. Every donor was a Caucasian adult living in Nashville, Tennessee, USA. Blood was collected by leukapheresis, and PBMCs were isolated by Ficoll-Histopaque density gradient centrifugation and then cryopreserved in liquid nitrogen vapor phase. Purity and quantity of every magnetically sorted T cell population were checked by analytical flow cytometry. From each sorted fraction, genomic DNA was isolated and quantified by UV absorbance on a Nanodrop 2000c.

This sample was included in a study of shared clonotypes between healthy human individuals (dated by TCRdb to the early 2020s). At the level of the whole study: The cohort included three men and a couple of women between 18 and 49 years of age. For each donor, CD4 naive and CD4 memory were each run on three plates, CD8 naive on two plates, and CD8 memory on one plate. To increase sequencing depth and limit assay-specific biases, different laboratories used diverse techniques to prepare libraries and sequence TCR repertoires. Leukapheresis yielded between about 0.94 and 9.5 billion PBMCs per donor. Blood TCR repertoires of about 5 healthy adults were deeply sequenced to estimate repertoire size and the extent of clonotype sharing between individuals.

Using the deep immunoSEQ assay, TCR CDR3 regions were amplified from genomic DNA by multiplex PCR. For each cell subset, the extracted genomic DNA was distributed evenly across all wells of several immunoSEQ 96-well plates, and each plate served as one replicate. For sorted subsets, each replicate PCR was loaded with about 0.2 ug genomic DNA, equivalent to approximately 27,000 T cell genomes. The purified libraries were quantified using a Qubit 3.0 fluorometer, sized with a Bioanalyzer 2100, and then quantified again using the KAPA Library Quantification kit. A separate single-read 150-cycle Illumina NextSeq 550 flow cell was used to sequence each immunoSEQ 96-well plate. The authors processed their data as follows. Because the immunoSEQ output held only junctional sequences and lacked quality scores, the filtering could not match the filtering applied to full-length reads. Sequences were annotated with PyIR, a Python wrapper for IgBLAST v1.9, and V/J genes and CDR3 were assigned using IMGT germline references. Reads with weak V/J assignments (E-value above 1e-6), missing CDR3, stop codons, out-of-frame junctions, or ambiguous translated residues were removed. V3J clonotypes were defined as sequences sharing an identical inferred V gene, J gene, and CDR3 amino acid sequence. To compute the percentage overlap between repertoires, the number of shared unique clonotypes was divided by the size of the smaller repertoire. Richness of each repertoire was evaluated using RTK rarefaction, the Chao1 estimator, and Recon v2.1 estimates of unobserved clonotypes. Generation probabilities for all TCRbeta clonotypes obtained by the gDNA method from a few donors were computed using OLGA. TCRdb obtained this table from immuneACCESS and retained in-frame rearrangements with V and J assigned. These tables miss some clones; where compared with another copy, unresolved V genes account for less than half of the shortfall, and the remainder is unexplained. The D gene and trimming were derived from the DNA, and the V and J assignments and clone size from that table. The sample has about 2.2 million clones on record, roughly 91% of them singletons. Approximately 1.7% of the sample comes from the top ten.

The full study reports these points: Compared with non-shared clonotypes, clonotypes shared by all four sorted-subset donors had higher generation probabilities. Roughly 5% of naive CD4, 3.5% of naive CD8, 2% to 2.5% of memory CD4, and 0.4% of memory CD8 clonotypes were shared across a few donors. Pairwise subsampling led to the expectation that sequencing depth would affect the degree of clonotype sharing among donors. Rarefaction of sorted-subset datasets indicated incomplete sequencing despite the large sequencing depth. Sampling was limited to blood, and TCR repertoires in tissue likely differ from TCR repertoires in blood. The small number of donors limited the genetic and exposure-history diversity represented. Estimated clonotype richness was generally larger for naive than for memory subsets.

The chain joins TRBV7-9 to TRBJ2-7; TRBD1 could be the D gene, as 5 bases match. This TCR came from a man in his late teens or twenties in good health. Some clones in this sample may be carry-over from other donors' samples. Input material: naive CD8+ T cells from PBMCs. In light of the paper, this sample's cell subset or site label describes: CD45RA+CCR7+. The DNA is TGTGCCAGCAGTTACGGTCCACCATCCAGGGCCTACGAGCAGTACTTC. This sequence encodes CASSYGPPSRAYEQYF.